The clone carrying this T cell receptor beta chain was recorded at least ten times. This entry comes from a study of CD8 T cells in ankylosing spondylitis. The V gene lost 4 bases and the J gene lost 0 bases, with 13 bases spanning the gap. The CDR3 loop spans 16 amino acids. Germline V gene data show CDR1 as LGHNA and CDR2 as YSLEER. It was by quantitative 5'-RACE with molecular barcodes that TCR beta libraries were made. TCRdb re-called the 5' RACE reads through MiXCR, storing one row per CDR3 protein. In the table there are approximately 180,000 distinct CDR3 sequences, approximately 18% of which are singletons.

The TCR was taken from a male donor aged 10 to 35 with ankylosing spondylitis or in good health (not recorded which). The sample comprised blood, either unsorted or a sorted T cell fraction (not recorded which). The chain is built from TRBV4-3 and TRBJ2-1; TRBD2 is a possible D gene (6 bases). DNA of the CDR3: TGCGCCAGCAGCCGGGACTGGGGCAGCTCCTACAATGAGCAGTTCTTC. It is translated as CASSRDWGSSYNEQFF.